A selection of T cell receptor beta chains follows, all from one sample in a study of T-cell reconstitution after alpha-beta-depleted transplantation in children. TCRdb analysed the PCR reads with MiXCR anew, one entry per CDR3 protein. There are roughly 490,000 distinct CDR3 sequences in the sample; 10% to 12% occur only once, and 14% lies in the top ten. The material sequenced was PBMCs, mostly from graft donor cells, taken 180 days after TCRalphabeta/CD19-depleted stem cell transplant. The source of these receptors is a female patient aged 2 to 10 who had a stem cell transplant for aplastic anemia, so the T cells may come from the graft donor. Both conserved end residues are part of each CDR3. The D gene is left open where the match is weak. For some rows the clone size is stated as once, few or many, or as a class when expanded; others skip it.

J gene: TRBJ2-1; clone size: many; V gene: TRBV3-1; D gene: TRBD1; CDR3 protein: CASSQVIGQGFHEQFF; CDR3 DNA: TGTGCCAGCAGCCAAGTAATAGGACAGGGGTTCCATGAGCAGTTCTTC
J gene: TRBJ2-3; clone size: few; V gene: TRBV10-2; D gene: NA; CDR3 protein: CASSETRGLPPTDTQYF; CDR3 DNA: TGCGCCAGCAGTGAGACCCGGGGCCTCCCACCCACAGATACGCAGTATTTT
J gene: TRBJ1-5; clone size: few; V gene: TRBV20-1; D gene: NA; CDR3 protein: CSARGLPYSNQPQHF; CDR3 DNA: TGCAGTGCTAGAGGTCTTCCGTATAGCAATCAGCCCCAGCATTTT
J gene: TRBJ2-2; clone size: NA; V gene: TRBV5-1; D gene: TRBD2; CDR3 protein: CASSPGTSGNTGELFF; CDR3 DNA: TGCGCCAGCAGCCCCGGGACTAGCGGGAACACCGGGGAGCTGTTTTTT
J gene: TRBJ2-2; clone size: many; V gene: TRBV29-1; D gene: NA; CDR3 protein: CSVCVQGPNTGELFF; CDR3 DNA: TGCAGCGTTTGCGTGCAGGGGCCTAACACCGGGGAGCTGTTTTTT
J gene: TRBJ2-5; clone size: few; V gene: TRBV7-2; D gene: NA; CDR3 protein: CASSWTRALKEKTQYF; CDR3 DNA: TGTGCCAGCAGCTGGACCAGGGCTCTAAAGGAGAAGACCCAGTACTTC
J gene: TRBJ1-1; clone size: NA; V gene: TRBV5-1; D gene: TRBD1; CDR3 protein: CASSPGQGWESTEAFF; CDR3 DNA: TGCGCCAGCAGCCCGGGACAGGGGTGGGAAAGCACTGAAGCTTTCTTT
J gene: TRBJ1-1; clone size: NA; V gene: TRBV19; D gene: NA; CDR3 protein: CASSPTRVGTEAFF; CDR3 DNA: TGTGCCAGTAGTCCGACCAGGGTTGGGACTGAAGCTTTCTTT
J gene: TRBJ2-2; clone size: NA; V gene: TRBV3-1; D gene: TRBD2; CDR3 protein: CASSQEAQGGGELFF; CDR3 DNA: TGTGCCAGCAGCCAAGAGGCTCAGGGAGGGGGGGAGCTGTTTTTT
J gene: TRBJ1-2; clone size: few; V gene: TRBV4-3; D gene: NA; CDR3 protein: CASSQDWETASLTF; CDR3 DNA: TGCGCCAGCAGCCAAGATTGGGAAACAGCTAGTCTCACCTTC
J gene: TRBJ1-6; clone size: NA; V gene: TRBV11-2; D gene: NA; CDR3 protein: CASSAEGYTGSPLHF; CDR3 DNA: TGTGCCAGCAGCGCAGAGGGGTATACTGGATCACCCCTCCACTTT
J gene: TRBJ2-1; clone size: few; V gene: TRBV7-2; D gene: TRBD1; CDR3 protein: CASRYGTGGSNEQFF; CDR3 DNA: TGTGCCAGCAGGTACGGGACAGGGGGCAGCAATGAGCAGTTCTTC
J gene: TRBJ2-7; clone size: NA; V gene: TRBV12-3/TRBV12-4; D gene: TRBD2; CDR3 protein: CASSFNVGLAGRSYEQYF; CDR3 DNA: TGTGCCAGCAGTTTCAACGTGGGACTAGCGGGCCGCTCCTACGAGCAGTACTTC
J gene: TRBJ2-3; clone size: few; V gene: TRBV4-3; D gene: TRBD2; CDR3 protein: CASSRGTRFTDTQYF; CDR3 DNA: TGCGCCAGCAGCCGAGGGACTAGATTCACAGATACGCAGTATTTT
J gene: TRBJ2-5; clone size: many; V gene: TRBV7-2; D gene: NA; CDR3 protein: CASRLDRTQYF; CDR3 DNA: TGTGCCAGCAGACTAGACAGGACCCAGTACTTC
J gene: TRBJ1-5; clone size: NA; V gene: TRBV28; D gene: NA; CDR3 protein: CASSLSRGGQPQHF; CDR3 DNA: TGTGCCAGCAGTTTGAGCAGGGGAGGTCAGCCCCAGCATTTT
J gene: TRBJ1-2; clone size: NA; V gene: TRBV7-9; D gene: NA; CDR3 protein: CASSLVGRAYTF; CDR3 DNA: TGTGCCAGCAGCTTAGTTGGTCGGGCCTACACCTTC
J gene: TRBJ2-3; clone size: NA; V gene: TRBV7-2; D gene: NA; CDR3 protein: CASSPTPSTDTQYF; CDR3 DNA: TGTGCCAGCAGCCCAACCCCTAGCACAGATACGCAGTATTTT
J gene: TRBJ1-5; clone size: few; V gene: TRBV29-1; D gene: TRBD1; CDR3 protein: CSVESGTGGAGHQHF; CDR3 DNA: TGCAGCGTTGAGTCCGGGACAGGGGGCGCAGGGCACCAGCATTTT
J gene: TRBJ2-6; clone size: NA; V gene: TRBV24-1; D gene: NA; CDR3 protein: CATSAQGSGANVLTF; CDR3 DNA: TGTGCCACCAGTGCCCAGGGTTCCGGGGCCAACGTCCTGACTTTC
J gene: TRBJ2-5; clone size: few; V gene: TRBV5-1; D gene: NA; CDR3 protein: CASSLIGRRGETQYF; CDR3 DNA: TGCGCCAGCAGCTTGATCGGGAGAAGGGGGGAGACCCAGTACTTC
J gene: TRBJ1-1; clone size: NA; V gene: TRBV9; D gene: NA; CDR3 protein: CASSPQPRDTEAFF; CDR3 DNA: TGTGCCAGCAGCCCCCAACCGCGCGACACTGAAGCTTTCTTT
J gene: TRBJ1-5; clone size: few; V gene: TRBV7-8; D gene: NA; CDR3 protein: CASSLQGDGGQPQHF; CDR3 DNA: TGTGCCAGCAGCTTACAAGGTGACGGTGGCCAGCCCCAGCATTTT
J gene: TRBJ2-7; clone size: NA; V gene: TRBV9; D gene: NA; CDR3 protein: CASSVEIGGGTDEQYF; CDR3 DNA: TGTGCCAGCAGCGTAGAGATAGGGGGGGGAACGGACGAGCAGTACTTC
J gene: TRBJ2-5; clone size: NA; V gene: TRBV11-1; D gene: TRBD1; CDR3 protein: CASSFRGQGAWETQYF; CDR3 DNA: TGTGCCAGCAGCTTCCGAGGACAGGGGGCATGGGAGACCCAGTACTTC
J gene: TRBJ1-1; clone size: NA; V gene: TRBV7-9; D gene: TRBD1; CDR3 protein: CASSLGPGQQNTEAFF; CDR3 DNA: TGTGCCAGCAGCTTAGGACCGGGACAGCAGAACACTGAAGCTTTCTTT
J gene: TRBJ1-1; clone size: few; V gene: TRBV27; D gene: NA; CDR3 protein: CASSSIMNTEAFF; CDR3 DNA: TGTGCCAGCAGTAGCATCATGAACACTGAAGCTTTCTTT
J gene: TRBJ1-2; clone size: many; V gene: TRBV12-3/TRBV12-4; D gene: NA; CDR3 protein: CASSLGPRYTF; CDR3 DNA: TGTGCCAGCAGTTTGGGCCCGCGCTACACCTTC
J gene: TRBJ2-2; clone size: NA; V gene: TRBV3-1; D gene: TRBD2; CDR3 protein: CASSPLGLAGLGGELFF; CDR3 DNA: TGTGCCAGCAGCCCCTTAGGACTAGCGGGGCTGGGCGGGGAGCTGTTTTTT